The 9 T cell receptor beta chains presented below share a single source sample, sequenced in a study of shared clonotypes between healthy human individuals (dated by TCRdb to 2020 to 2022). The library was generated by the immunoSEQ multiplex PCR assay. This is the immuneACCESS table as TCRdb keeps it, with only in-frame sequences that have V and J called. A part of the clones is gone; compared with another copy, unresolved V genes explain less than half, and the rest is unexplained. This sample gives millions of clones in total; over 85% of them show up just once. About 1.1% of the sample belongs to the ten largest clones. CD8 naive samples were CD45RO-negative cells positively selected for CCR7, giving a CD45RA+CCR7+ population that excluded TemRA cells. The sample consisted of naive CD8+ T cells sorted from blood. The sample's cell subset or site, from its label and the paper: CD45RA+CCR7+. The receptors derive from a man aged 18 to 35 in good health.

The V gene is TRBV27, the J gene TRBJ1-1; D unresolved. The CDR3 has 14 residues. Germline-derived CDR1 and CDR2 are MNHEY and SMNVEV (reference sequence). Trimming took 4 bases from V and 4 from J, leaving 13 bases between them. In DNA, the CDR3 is TGTGCCAGCAGTTCGATGTGGGGTGTCACTGAAGCTTTCTTT. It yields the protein CASSSMWGVTEAFF.

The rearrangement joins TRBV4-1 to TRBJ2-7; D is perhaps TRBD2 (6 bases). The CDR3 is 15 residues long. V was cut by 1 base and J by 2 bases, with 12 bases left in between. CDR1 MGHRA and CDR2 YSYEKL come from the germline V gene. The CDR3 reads CASSQVKTSTYEQYF. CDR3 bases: TGCGCCAGCAGCCAAGTCAAGACTAGTACCTACGAGCAGTACTTC.

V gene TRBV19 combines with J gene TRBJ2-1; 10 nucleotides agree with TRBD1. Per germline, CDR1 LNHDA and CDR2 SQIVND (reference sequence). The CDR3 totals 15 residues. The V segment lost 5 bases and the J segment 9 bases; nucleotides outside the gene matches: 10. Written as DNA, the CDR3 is TGTGCCAGTAGTGCTCGGGACAGGGGTATTAGTGAGCAGTTCTTC. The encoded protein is CASSARDRGISEQFF.

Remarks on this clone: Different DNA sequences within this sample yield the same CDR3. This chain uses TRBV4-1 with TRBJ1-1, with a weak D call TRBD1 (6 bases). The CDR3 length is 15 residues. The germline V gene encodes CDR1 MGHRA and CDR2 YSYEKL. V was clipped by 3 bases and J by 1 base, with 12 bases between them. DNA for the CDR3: TGCGCCAGCAGCCAGGATCAGGGACAGAACACTGAAGCTTTCTTT. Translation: CASSQDQGQNTEAFF.

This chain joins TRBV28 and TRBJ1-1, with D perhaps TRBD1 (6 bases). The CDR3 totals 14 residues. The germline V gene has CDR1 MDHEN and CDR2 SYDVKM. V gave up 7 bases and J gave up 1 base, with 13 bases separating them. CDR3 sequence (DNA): TGTGCCAGCACCAGGGGACGGGAGAACACTGAAGCTTTCTTT. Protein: CASTRGRENTEAFF.

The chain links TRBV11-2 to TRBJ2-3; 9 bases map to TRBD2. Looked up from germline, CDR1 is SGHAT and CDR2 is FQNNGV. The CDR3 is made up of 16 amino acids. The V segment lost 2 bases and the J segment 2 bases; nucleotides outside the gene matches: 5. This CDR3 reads CASSLWASGNTDTQYF. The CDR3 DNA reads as TGTGCCAGCAGCTTATGGGCTAGCGGGAACACAGATACGCAGTATTTT.

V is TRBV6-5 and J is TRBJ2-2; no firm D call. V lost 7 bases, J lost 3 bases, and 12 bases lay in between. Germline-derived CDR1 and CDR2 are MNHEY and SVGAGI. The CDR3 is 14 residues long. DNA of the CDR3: TGTGCCAGCATCCAAACTTGGGACACCGGGGAGCTGTTTTTT. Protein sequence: CASIQTWDTGELFF.

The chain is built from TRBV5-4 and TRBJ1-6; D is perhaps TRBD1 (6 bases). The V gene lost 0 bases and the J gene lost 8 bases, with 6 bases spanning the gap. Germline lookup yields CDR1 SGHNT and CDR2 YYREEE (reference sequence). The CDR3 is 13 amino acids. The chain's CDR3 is CASSLGGHSPLHF. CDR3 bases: TGTGCCAGCAGCTTGGGGGGGCATTCACCCCTCCACTTT.

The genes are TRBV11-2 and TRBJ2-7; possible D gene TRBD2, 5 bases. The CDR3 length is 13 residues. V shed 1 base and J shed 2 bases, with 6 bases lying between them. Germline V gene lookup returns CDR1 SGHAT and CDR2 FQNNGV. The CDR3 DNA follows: TGTGCCAGCAGCTTAGTACTAGCCTACGAGCAGTACTTC. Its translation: CASSLVLAYEQYF. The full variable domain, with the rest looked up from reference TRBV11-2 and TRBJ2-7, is EAGVAQSPRYKIIEKRQSVAFWCNPISGHATLYWYQQILGQGPKLLIQFQNNGVVDDSQLPKDRFSAERLKGVDSTLKIQPAKLEDSAVYLCASSLVLAYEQYFGPGTRLTVT.